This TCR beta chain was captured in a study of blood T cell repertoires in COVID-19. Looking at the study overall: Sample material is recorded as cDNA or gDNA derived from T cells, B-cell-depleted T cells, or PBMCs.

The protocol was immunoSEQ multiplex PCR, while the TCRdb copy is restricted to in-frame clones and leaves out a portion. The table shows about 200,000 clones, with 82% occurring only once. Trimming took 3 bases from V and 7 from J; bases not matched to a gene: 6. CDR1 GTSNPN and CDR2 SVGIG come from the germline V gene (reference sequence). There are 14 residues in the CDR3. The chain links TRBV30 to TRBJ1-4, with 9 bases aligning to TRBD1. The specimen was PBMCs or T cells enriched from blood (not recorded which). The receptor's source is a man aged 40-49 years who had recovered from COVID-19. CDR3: CAWSGTGWGEKLFF. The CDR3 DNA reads TGTGCCTGGAGCGGGACAGGGTGGGGTGAAAAACTGTTTTTT.